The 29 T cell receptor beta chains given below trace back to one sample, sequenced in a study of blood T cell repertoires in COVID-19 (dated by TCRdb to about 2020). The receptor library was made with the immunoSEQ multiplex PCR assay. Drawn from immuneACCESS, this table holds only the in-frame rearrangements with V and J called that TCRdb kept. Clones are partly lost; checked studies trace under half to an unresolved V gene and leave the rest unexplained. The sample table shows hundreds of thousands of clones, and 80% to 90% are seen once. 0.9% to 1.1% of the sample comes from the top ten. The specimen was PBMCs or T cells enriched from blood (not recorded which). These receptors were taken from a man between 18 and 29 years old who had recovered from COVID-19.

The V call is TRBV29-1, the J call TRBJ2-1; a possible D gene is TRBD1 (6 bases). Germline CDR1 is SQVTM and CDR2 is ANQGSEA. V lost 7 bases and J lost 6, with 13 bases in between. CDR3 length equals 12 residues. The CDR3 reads CSAARGRNEQFF. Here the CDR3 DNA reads TGCAGCGCCGCCAGGGGTCGCAATGAGCAGTTCTTC.

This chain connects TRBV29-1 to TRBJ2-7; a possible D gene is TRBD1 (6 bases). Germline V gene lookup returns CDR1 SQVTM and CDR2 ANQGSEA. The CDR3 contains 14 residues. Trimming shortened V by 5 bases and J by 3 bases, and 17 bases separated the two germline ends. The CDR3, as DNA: TGCAGCGTTACACTTTACAGGGTGGACTACGAGCAGTACTTC. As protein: CSVTLYRVDYEQYF.

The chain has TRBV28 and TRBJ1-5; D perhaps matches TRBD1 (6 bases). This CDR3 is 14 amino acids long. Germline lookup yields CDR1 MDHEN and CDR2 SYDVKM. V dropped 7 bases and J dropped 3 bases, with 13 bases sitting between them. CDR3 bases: TGTGCCAGCACCCCCGGGGGGGCCAATCAGCCCCAGCATTTT. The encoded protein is CASTPGGANQPQHF.

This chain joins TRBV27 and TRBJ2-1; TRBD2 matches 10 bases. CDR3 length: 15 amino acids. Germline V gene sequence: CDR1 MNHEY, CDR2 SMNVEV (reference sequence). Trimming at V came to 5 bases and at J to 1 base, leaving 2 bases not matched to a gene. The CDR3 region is CASSPSGSSYNEQFF. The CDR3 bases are TGTGCCAGCAGTCCTAGCGGGAGTTCCTACAATGAGCAGTTCTTC.

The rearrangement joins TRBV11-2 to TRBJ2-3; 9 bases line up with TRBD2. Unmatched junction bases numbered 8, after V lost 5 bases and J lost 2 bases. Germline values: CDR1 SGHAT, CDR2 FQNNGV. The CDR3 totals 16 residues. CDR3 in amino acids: CASSRPSGGNTDTQYF. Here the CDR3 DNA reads TGTGCCAGCAGCCGCCCGAGCGGGGGGAACACAGATACGCAGTATTTT.

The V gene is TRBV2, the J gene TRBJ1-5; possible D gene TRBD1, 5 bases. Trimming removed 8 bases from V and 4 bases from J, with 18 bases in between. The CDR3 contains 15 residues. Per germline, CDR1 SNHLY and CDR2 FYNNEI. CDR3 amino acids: CASGDSSITNQPQHF. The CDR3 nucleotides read TGTGCCAGCGGAGACAGTTCCATAACTAATCAGCCCCAGCATTTT.

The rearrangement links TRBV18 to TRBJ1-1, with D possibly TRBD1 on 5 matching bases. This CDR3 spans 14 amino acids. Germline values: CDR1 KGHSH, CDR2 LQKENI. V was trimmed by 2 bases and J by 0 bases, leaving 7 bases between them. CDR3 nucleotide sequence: TGTGCCAGCTCACCAGGGGGGGTGAACACTGAAGCTTTCTTT. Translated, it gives CASSPGGVNTEAFF. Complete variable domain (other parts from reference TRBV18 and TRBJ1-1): NAGVMQNPRHLVRRRGQEARLRCSPMKGHSHVYWYRQLPEEGLKFMVYLQKENIIDESGMPKERFSAEFPKEGPSILRIQQVVRGDSAAYFCASSPGGVNTEAFFGQGTRLTVV.

CDR3 nucleotides: TGTGCCAGCAGCGGGGGGTTGATCAATTTTAACTATGGCTACACCTTC. Encoded protein: CASSGGLINFNYGYTF. The chain carries TRBV3-1 (or the pseudogene TRBV3-2) and TRBJ1-2; tentatively, D is TRBD1 (5 bases). Germline V gene lookup returns CDR1 LGHDT and CDR2 YNNKEL (reference sequence). This CDR3 spans 16 amino acids. Trimming shortened V by 5 bases and J by 1 base, and 17 bases separated the two germline ends.

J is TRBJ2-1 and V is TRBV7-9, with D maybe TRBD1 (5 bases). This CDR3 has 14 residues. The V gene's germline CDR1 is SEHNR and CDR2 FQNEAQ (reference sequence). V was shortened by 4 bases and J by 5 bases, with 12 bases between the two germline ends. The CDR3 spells CASSSYLGDNEQFF. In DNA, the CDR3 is TGTGCCAGCAGCTCCTACCTAGGGGACAATGAGCAGTTCTTC.

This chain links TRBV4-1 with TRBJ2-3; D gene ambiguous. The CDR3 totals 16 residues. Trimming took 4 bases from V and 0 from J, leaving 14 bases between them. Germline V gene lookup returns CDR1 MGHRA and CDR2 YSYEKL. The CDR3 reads CASSPAGYPSTDTQYF. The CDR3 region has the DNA TGCGCCAGCAGCCCAGCAGGATATCCTAGCACAGATACGCAGTATTTT.

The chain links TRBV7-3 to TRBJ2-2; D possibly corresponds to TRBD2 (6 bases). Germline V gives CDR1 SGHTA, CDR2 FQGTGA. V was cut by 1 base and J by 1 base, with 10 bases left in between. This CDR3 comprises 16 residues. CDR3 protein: CASSLNGGVNTGELFF. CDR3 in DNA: TGTGCCAGCAGCTTAAACGGGGGAGTGAACACCGGGGAGCTGTTTTTT.

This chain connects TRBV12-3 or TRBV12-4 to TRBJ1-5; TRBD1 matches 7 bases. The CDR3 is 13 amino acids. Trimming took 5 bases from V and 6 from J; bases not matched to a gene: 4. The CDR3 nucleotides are TGTGCCAGCAGTACAGGGGTGGGTCAGCCCCAGCATTTT. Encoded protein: CASSTGVGQPQHF.

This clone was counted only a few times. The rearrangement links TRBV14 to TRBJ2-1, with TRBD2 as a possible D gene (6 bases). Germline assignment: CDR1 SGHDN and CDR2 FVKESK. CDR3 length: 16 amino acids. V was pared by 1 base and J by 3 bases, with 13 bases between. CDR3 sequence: CASSQGAGRIYNEQFF. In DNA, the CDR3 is TGTGCCAGCAGCCAAGGGGCGGGGCGTATCTACAATGAGCAGTTCTTC.

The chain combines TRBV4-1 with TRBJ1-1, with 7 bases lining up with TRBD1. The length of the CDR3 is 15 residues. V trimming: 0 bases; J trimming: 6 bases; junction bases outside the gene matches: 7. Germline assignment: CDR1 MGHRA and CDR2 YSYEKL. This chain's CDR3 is CASSQEGQSKSEAFF. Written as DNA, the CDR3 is TGCGCCAGCAGCCAAGAGGGACAGTCTAAGTCTGAAGCTTTCTTT.

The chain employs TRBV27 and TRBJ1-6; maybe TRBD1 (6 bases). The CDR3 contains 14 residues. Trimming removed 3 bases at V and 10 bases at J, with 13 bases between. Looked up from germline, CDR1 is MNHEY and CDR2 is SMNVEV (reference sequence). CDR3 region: CASSFITGNSPLHF. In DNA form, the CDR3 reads TGTGCCAGCAGTTTTATAACAGGGAACTCACCCCTCCACTTT.

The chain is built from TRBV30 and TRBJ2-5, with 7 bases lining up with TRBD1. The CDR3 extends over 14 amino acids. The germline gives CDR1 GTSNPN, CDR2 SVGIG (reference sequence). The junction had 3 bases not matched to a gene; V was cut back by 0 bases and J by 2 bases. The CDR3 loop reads CAWSVRTGQETQYF. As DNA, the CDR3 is TGTGCCTGGAGTGTCCGGACAGGACAAGAGACCCAGTACTTC. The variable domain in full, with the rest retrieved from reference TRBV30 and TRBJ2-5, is SQTIHQWPATLVQPVGSPLSLECTVEGTSNPNLYWYRQAAGRGLQLLFYSVGIGQISSEVPQNLSASRPQDRQFILSSKKLLLSDSGFYLCAWSVRTGQETQYFGPGTRLLVL.

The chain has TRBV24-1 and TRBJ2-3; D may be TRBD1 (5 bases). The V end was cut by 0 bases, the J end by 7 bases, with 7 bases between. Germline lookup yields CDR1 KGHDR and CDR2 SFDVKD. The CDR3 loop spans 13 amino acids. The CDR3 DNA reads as TGTGCCACCAGTGATTTGGGACACAATACGCAGTATTTT. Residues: CATSDLGHNTQYF.

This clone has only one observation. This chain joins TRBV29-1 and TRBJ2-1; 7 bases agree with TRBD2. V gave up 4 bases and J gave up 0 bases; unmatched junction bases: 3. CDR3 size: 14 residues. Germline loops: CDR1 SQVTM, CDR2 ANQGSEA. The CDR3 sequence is CSVAGGSSYNEQFF. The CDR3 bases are TGCAGCGTTGCTGGCGGGAGCTCCTACAATGAGCAGTTCTTC.

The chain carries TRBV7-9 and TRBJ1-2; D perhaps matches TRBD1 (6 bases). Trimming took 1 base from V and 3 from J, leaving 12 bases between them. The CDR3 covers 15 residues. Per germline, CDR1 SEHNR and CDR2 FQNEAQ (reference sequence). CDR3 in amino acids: CASSLVGDKDYGYTF. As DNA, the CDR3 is TGTGCCAGCAGCTTAGTAGGGGACAAGGACTATGGCTACACCTTC.

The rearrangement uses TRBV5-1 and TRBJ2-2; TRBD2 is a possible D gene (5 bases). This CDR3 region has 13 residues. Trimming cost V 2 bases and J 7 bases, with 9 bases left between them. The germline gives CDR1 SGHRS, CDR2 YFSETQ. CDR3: CASSLREVGELFF. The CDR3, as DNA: TGCGCCAGCAGCTTACGGGAAGTCGGGGAGCTGTTTTTT.

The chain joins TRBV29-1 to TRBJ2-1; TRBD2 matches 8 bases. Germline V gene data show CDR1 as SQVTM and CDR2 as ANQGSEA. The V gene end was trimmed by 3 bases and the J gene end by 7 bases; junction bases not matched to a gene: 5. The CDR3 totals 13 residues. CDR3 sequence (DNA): TGCAGCGTTGACGGCGGGGGGTCTAATGAGCAGTTCTTC. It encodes CSVDGGGSNEQFF.

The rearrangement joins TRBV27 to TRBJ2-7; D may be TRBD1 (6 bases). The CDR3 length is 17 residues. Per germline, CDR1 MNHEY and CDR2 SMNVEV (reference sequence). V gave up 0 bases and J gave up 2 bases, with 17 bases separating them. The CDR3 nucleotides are TGTGCCAGCAGTTTATCGCACGAGACAGGTACTACCTACGAGCAGTACTTC. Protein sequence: CASSLSHETGTTYEQYF.

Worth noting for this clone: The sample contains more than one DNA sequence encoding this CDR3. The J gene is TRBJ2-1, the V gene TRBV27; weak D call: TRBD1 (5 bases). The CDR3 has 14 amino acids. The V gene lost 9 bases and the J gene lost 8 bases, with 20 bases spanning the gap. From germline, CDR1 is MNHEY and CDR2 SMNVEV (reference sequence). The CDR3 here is CASSRLSWGDEQFF. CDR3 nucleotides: TGTGCCAGTAGTCGCTTGAGTTGGGGCGATGAGCAGTTCTTC.

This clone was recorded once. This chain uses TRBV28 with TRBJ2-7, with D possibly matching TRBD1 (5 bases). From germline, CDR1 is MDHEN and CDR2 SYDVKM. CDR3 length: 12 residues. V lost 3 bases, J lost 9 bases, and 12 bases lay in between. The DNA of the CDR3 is TGTGCCAGCAGTTTCTATGTCACAGGGCAGTACTTC. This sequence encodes CASSFYVTGQYF.

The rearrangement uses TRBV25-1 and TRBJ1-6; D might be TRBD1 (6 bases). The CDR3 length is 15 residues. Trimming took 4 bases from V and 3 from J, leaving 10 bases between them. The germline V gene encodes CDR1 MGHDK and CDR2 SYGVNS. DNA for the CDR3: TGTGCCAGCAGTGTGGGGGCCCTCTATAATTCACCCCTCCACTTT. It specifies CASSVGALYNSPLHF. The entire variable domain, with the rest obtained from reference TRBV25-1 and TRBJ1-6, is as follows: EADIYQTPRYLVIGTGKKITLECSQTMGHDKMYWYQQDPGMELHLIHYSYGVNSTEKGDLSSESTVSRIRTEHFPLTLESARPSHTSQYLCASSVGALYNSPLHFGNGTRLTVT.

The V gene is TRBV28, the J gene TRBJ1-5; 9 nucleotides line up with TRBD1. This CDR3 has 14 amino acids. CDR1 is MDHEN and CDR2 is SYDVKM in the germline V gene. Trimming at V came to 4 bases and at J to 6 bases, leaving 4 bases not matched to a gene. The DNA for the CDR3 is TGTGCCAGCAGTTCTACAGGGGGCGGTCAGCCCCAGCATTTT. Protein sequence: CASSSTGGGQPQHF.

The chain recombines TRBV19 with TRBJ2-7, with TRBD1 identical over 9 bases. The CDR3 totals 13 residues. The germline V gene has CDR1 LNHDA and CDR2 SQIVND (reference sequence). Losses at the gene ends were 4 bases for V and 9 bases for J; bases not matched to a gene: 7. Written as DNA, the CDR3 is TGTGCCAGTAGTAACCGGGACAGGGATCGGCAGTACTTC. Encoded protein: CASSNRDRDRQYF.

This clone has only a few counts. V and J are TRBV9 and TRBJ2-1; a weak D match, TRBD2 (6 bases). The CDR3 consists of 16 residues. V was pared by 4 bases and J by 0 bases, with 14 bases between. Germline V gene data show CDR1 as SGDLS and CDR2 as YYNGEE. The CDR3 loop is CASSLKLANSYNEQFF. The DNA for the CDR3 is TGTGCCAGCAGCTTAAAACTAGCCAACTCCTACAATGAGCAGTTCTTC. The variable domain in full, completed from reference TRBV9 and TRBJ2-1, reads DSGVTQTPKHLITATGQRVTLRCSPRSGDLSVYWYQQSLDQGLQFLIQYYNGEERAKGNILERFSAQQFPDLHSELNLSSLELGDSALYFCASSLKLANSYNEQFFGPGTRLTVL.

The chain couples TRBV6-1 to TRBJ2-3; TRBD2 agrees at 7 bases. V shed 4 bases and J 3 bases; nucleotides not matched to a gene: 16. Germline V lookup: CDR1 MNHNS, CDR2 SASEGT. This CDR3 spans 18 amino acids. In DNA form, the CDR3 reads TGTGCCAGCAGTGTCCTTTATGGGCAGGGAGGGATGACAGATACGCAGTATTTT. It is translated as CASSVLYGQGGMTDTQYF.